One sample yielded the 26 T cell receptor beta chains listed below, sequenced in a study of cytomegalovirus exposure and HLA in healthy donors. It was with 60 Vbeta and 13 Jbeta primers that the PCR ran. Generated by immunoSEQ multiplex PCR, the TCRdb table keeps only in-frame clones and is missing some. The sample has under 50,000 clones, 87% seen once. Sample: PBMCs. Every receptor here comes from a woman in her forties in good health and CMV-seropositive.

The chain recombines TRBV7-2 with TRBJ1-1, with D maybe TRBD1 (5 bases). Per the germline V gene, CDR1 is SGHTA and CDR2 is FQGNSA. V lost 4 bases, J lost 4 bases, and 16 bases lay in between. The CDR3 runs 15 residues. CDR3 protein: CASSSQPGLSTEAFF. The CDR3 DNA reads as TGTGCCAGCAGCTCGCAACCGGGACTTTCCACTGAAGCTTTCTTT.

J is TRBJ1-5 and V is TRBV30, with 7 bases fitting TRBD1. Germline trimming cut 1 base from V and 4 bases from J; bases unmatched to any gene: 10. Germline V gene sequence: CDR1 GTSNPN, CDR2 SVGIG (reference sequence). This CDR3 contains 16 residues. DNA of the CDR3: TGTGCCTGGAGTGCAAATCCGGGACAGTTAAATCAGCCCCAGCATTTT. Amino acids: CAWSANPGQLNQPQHF. Looking up the rest from reference TRBV30 and TRBJ1-5 gives the full variable domain: SQTIHQWPATLVQPVGSPLSLECTVEGTSNPNLYWYRQAAGRGLQLLFYSVGIGQISSEVPQNLSASRPQDRQFILSSKKLLLSDSGFYLCAWSANPGQLNQPQHFGDGTRLSIL.

The chain recombines TRBV28 with TRBJ2-5; D possibly corresponds to TRBD2 (6 bases). The CDR3 extends over 13 amino acids. Deletions cut 10 bases from V and 6 bases from J, with 18 bases between. CDR1 is MDHEN and CDR2 is SYDVKM in the germline V gene. CDR3 sequence: CATGIGGSKTQYF. CDR3 DNA sequence: TGTGCCACCGGGATTGGAGGGTCCAAGACCCAGTACTTC.

The chain combines TRBV25-1 with TRBJ2-7; 10 nucleotides line up with TRBD2. This CDR3 has 14 amino acids. Germline CDR1 is MGHDK and CDR2 is SYGVNS. J was trimmed by 3 bases and V by 4 bases; bases with no gene match: 3. CDR3 DNA sequence: TGTGCCAGCAGTGGGACTAGCGGATTCTACGAGCAGTACTTC. Its protein is CASSGTSGFYEQYF.

This clone was seen only once. The gene calls are TRBV2 and TRBJ2-1; 9 bases agree with TRBD2. Looked up from germline, CDR1 is SNHLY and CDR2 is FYNNEI. The J segment lost 7 bases and the V segment lost 7 bases, leaving 5 bases of the junction unmatched. The CDR3 is made up of 13 amino acids. The CDR3 region is CASIAGGWNEQFF. The CDR3 coding sequence is TGTGCCAGCATTGCGGGAGGGTGGAATGAGCAGTTCTTC.

V and J are TRBV5-1 and TRBJ2-7, with D tentatively TRBD2 (5 bases). Trimming removed 1 base at V and 7 bases at J, with 18 bases between. The CDR3 length is 15 residues. CDR1 SGHRS and CDR2 YFSETQ come from the germline V gene. CDR3: CASSLMGPGLGEQYF. The CDR3 DNA follows: TGCGCCAGCAGCTTGATGGGCCCGGGGTTAGGAGAGCAGTACTTC.

This clone was observed a single time. The chain uses TRBV19 and TRBJ2-7; 9 positions match TRBD2. J gave up 5 bases and V 8 bases, and 10 bases lay outside the gene matches. This CDR3 is 14 amino acids long. Germline values: CDR1 LNHDA, CDR2 SQIVND (reference sequence). CDR3 in DNA: TGTGCCAGTGGGCCCGGGACTAGCCTTAACGAGCAGTACTTC. Amino acids: CASGPGTSLNEQYF. Drawing the rest from reference TRBV19 and TRBJ2-7, the complete variable domain is DGGITQSPKYLFRKEGQNVTLSCEQNLNHDAMYWYRQDPGQGLRLIYYSQIVNDFQKGDIAEGYSVSREKKESFPLTVTSAQKNPTAFYLCASGPGTSLNEQYFGPGTRLTVT.

This chain's CDR3 is CAILGGGNQPQHF. The DNA of the CDR3 is TGTGCCATCCTGGGGGGTGGCAATCAGCCCCAGCATTTT. The genes are TRBV6-1 and TRBJ1-5; the D gene is possibly TRBD1 (5 bases). Germline V gene data show CDR1 as MNHNS and CDR2 as SASEGT. With 10 bases removed from V and 2 bases from J, the gap between germline ends came to 12 bases. The CDR3 spans 13 residues.

The chain is built from TRBV9 and TRBJ1-3; D possibly corresponds to TRBD1 (5 bases). This CDR3 is built from 15 residues. Between the trimmed V and J ends, which lost 4 bases and 0 bases, there was a span of 11 bases. Germline lookup yields CDR1 SGDLS and CDR2 YYNGEE. The CDR3 coding sequence is TGTGCCAGCAGCACAGCCGGGGGCTCTGGAAACACCATATATTTT. Translating it yields CASSTAGGSGNTIYF.

The V call is TRBV13, the J call TRBJ1-2; the match to TRBD1 covers 10 bases. The germline V gene encodes CDR1 PRHDT and CDR2 FYEKMQ (reference sequence). The CDR3 has 15 amino acids. V dropped 5 bases and J dropped 7; count of bases not matched to a gene: 10. DNA of the CDR3: TGTGCCAGCAGCGGGGACAGGGGCGACGTGGGTGGCTACACCTTC. Translation: CASSGDRGDVGGYTF.

The chain uses TRBV21-1 and TRBJ2-3; the table names TRBD2, a call not compared with the DNA. TRBV21-1 constitutes a pseudogene. This CDR3 contains 19 residues. The CDR3 DNA reads TGTGCCAGCACCACGGGACTAGCGGGAGGGCCTCGATCCACAGATACGCAGTATTTT. Its translation: CASTTGLAGGPRSTDTQYF.

The chain uses TRBV5-5 and TRBJ1-3, with D hard to call. The CDR3 totals 16 residues. Germline assignment: CDR1 SGHKS and CDR2 YYEKEE (reference sequence). V shed 7 bases and J shed 0 bases, with 17 bases lying between them. The CDR3 DNA reads TGTGCCAGCGAGTTTGGGAGAACTAACTCTGGAAACACCATATATTTT. Translated: CASEFGRTNSGNTIYF.

The V call is TRBV28, the J call TRBJ2-4; D might be TRBD1 (5 bases). Germline V gene lookup returns CDR1 MDHEN and CDR2 SYDVKM. Between the trimmed V and J ends, which lost 6 bases and 6 bases, there was a span of 18 bases. The CDR3 totals 15 residues. This chain's CDR3 is CASRNPWGLGNIQYF. As DNA, the CDR3 is TGTGCCAGCAGAAACCCCTGGGGCCTGGGAAACATTCAGTACTTC.

The chain employs TRBV29-1 and TRBJ2-2; the match to TRBD1 covers 9 bases. The CDR3 consists of 13 residues. Germline V CDR1 and CDR2: SQVTM, ANQGSEA. J gave up 5 bases and V 7 bases, and 5 bases lay outside the gene matches. The CDR3 sequence is CSADRGGTGELFF. The CDR3 region has the DNA TGCAGCGCGGACAGGGGTGGGACCGGGGAGCTGTTTTTT.

V is TRBV6-1 and J is TRBJ1-5; D not certain. CDR3 length: 14 amino acids. The germline V gene has CDR1 MNHNS and CDR2 SASEGT. V was cut by 1 base and J by 9 bases, with 13 bases left in between. This CDR3 reads CASSEGRGIWPQHF. The CDR3 DNA sequence: TGTGCCAGCAGTGAAGGTCGGGGAATATGGCCCCAGCATTTT.

This clone has only a few counts. The chain joins TRBV28 to TRBJ2-5; 7 nucleotides match TRBD1. CDR1 MDHEN and CDR2 SYDVKM come from the germline V gene. This CDR3 spans 13 amino acids. Losses at the gene ends were 6 bases for V and 5 bases for J; bases not matched to a gene: 6. CDR3 residues: CASRQTGEETQYF. CDR3 bases: TGTGCCAGCAGACAAACAGGGGAGGAGACCCAGTACTTC.

This clone occurred a few times. The chain uses TRBV28 and TRBJ1-2; D is ambiguous. Trimming shortened V by 6 bases and J by 9 bases, and 14 bases separated the two germline ends. Germline loops: CDR1 MDHEN, CDR2 SYDVKM. This CDR3 is built from 12 residues. The CDR3 protein is CASSPLPGSYTF. DNA of the CDR3: TGTGCCAGCAGCCCTCTGCCAGGCAGCTACACCTTC.

The chain employs TRBV4-2 and TRBJ2-1, with TRBD2 matching over 11 bases. J gave up 0 bases and V 4 bases, and 5 bases lay outside the gene matches. The CDR3 length is 17 residues. Germline V gives CDR1 LGHNA, CDR2 YNFKEQ. The chain's CDR3 is CASSPLSGGASYNEQFF. The CDR3 DNA follows: TGTGCCAGCAGCCCCCTTAGCGGGGGGGCCTCCTACAATGAGCAGTTCTTC.

This chain joins TRBV21-1 and TRBJ2-1; the table's TRBD2 call for D was not verified on the DNA. TRBV21-1 is recorded as a pseudogene. The CDR3 has 16 residues. This CDR3 reads CASSKAGENPNNEQFF. CDR3 coding DNA: TGTGCCAGCAGCAAAGCTGGGGAGAACCCAAACAATGAGCAGTTCTTC.

V gene TRBV29-1 combines with J gene TRBJ2-1; TRBD2 matches 11 bases. Germline V gene sequence: CDR1 SQVTM, CDR2 ANQGSEA. V was pared by 0 bases and J by 9 bases, with 10 bases of the junction left unmatched. The CDR3 is 16 residues long. The CDR3 region has the DNA TGCAGCGTTGAAGACCCCCGGGGACTAGCGGTGAGTGAGCAGTTCTTC. The encoded protein is CSVEDPRGLAVSEQFF.

This rearrangement joins TRBV5-1 to TRBJ2-5; D not certain. The ends were cut back, 2 bases at V and 0 bases at J, with 2 bases in the middle. This CDR3 contains 12 residues. Germline assignment: CDR1 SGHRS and CDR2 YFSETQ. For the CDR3, the DNA is TGCGCCAGCAGCTTCAACCAAGAGACCCAGTACTTC. Translated, it gives CASSFNQETQYF.

The J gene is TRBJ2-1, the V gene TRBV6-5; TRBD2 aligns across 9 bases. The trim removed 5 bases at V and 4 bases at J, leaving 3 bases unmatched. The germline V gene encodes CDR1 MNHEY and CDR2 SVGAGI. The CDR3 totals 14 residues. CDR3 in DNA: TGTGCCAGCAGTCTAGCGGGAAGGTACAATGAGCAGTTCTTC. It codes for CASSLAGRYNEQFF.

CDR3 sequence reads: CSVEWGGDEQFF. DNA for the CDR3: TGCAGCGTTGAATGGGGCGGGGATGAGCAGTTCTTC. This chain connects TRBV29-1 to TRBJ2-1; TRBD2 is a possible D gene (6 bases). This CDR3 contains 12 residues. Trimming took 2 bases from V and 8 from J, leaving 10 bases between them. Germline CDR1 and CDR2: SQVTM and ANQGSEA.

V is TRBV28 and J is TRBJ1-2; D unclear. CDR3 length equals 12 residues. Trimming shortened V by 7 bases and J by 5 bases, and 11 bases separated the two germline ends. Germline assignment: CDR1 MDHEN and CDR2 SYDVKM. The CDR3 DNA is TGTGCCAGCATGCGGTTGACGTATGGCTACACCTTC. Translating it yields CASMRLTYGYTF.

In regard to this clone: Mismatch with germline at one junction end may stem from a read error. The CDR3 here is CASTGTMKNGQFF. DNA of the CDR3: TGTGCCAGTACCGGGACTATGAAGAATGGGCAGTTCTTC. This chain links TRBV28 with TRBJ2-1; 7 nucleotides match TRBD2. The CDR3 loop spans 13 amino acids. CDR1 is MDHEN and CDR2 is SYDVKM in the germline V gene.

V usage is TRBV5-1 and J usage is TRBJ2-5; D is possibly TRBD2 (6 bases). V dropped 4 bases and J dropped 4 bases, with 11 bases sitting between them. The length of the CDR3 is 13 residues. Germline-derived CDR1 and CDR2 are SGHRS and YFSETQ. CDR3 in amino acids: CASSPGEAETQYF. The CDR3, as DNA: TGCGCCAGCAGCCCGGGGGAAGCAGAGACCCAGTACTTC. Looking up the rest from reference TRBV5-1 and TRBJ2-5 gives the full variable domain: KAGVTQTPRYLIKTRGQQVTLSCSPISGHRSVSWYQQTPGQGLQFLFEYFSETQRNKGNFPGRFSGRQFSNSRSEMNVSTLELGDSALYLCASSPGEAETQYFGPGTRLLVL.